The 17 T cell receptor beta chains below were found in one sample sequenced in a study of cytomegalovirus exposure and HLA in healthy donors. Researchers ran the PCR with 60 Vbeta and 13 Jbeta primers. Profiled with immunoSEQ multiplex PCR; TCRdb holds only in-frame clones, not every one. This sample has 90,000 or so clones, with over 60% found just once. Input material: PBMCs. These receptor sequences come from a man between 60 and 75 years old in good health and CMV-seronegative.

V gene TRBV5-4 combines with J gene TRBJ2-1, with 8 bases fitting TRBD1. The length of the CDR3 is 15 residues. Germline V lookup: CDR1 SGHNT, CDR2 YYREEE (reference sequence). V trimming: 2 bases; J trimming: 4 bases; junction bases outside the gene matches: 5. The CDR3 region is CASSLLGTGYNEQFF. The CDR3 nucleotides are TGTGCCAGCAGCTTACTAGGGACAGGTTACAATGAGCAGTTCTTC.

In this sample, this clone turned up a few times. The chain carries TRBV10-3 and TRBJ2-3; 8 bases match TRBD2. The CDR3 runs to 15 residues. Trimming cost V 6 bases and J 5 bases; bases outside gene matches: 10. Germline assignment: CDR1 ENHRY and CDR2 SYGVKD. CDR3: CAIRGLAGMGDTQYF. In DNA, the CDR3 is TGTGCCATCAGGGGGTTAGCGGGGATGGGAGATACGCAGTATTTT.

The CDR3 spells CASGLSTSGGADTQYF. For the CDR3, the DNA is TGTGCTAGTGGTTTGTCCACTAGCGGGGGGGCAGATACGCAGTATTTT. The chain is built from TRBV12-5 and TRBJ2-3; 13 bases agree with TRBD2. Germline-derived CDR1 and CDR2 are LGHNT and FRNRAP. This CDR3 is 16 amino acids long. Trimming cost V 2 bases and J 4 bases; bases outside gene matches: 3.

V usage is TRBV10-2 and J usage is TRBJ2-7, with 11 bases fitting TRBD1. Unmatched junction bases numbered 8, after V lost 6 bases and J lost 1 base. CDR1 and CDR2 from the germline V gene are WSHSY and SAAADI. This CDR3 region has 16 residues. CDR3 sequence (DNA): TGCGCCAGCAGGGGGGACAGGGGGAAAGGATCCTACGAGCAGTACTTC. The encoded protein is CASRGDRGKGSYEQYF.

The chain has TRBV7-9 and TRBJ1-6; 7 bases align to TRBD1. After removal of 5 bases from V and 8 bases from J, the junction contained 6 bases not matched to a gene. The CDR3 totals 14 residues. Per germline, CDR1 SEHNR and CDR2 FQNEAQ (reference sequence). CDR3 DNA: TGTGCCAGCAGCCAAGGACAGGCCGATTCACCCCTCCACTTT. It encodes CASSQGQADSPLHF.

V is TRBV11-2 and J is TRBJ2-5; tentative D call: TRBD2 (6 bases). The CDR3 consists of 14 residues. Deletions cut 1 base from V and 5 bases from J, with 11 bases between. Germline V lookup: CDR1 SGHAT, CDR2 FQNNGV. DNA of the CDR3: TGTGCCAGCAGCTTAGGGGGGGTCGGGGAGACCCAGTACTTC. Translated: CASSLGGVGETQYF.

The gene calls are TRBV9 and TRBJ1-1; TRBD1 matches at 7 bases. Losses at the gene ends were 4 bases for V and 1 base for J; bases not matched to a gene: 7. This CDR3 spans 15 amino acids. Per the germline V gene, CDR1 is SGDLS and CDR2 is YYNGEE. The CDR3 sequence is CASSSTGQPNTEAFF. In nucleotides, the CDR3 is TGTGCCAGCAGCTCTACGGGACAGCCGAACACTGAAGCTTTCTTT.

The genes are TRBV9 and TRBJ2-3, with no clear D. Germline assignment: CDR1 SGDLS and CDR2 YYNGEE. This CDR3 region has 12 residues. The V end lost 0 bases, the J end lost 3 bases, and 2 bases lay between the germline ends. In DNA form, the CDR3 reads TGTGCCAGCAGCGTAGTAACAGATACGCAGTATTTT. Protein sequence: CASSVVTDTQYF.

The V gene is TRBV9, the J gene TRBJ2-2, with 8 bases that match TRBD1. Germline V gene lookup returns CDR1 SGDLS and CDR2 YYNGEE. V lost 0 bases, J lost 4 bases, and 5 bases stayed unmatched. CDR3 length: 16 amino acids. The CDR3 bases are TGTGCCAGCAGCGTAGGGGGGACAGGCCTCACCGGGGAGCTGTTTTTT. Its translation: CASSVGGTGLTGELFF.

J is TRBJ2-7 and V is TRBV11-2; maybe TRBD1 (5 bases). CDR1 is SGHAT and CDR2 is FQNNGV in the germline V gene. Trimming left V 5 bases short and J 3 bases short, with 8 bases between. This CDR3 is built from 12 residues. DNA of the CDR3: TGTGCCAGCAGCCCCGACAGCTACGAGCAGTACTTC. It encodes CASSPDSYEQYF.

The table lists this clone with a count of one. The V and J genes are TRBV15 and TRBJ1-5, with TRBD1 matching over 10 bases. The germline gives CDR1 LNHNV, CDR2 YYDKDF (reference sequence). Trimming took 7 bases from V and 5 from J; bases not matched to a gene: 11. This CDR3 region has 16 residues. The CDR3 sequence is CATKKLGTGADQPQHF. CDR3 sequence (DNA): TGTGCCACCAAAAAACTGGGGACAGGGGCCGATCAGCCCCAGCATTTT. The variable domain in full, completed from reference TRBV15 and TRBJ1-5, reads DAMVIQNPRYQVTQFGKPVTLSCSQTLNHNVMYWYQQKSSQAPKLLFHYYDKDFNNEADTPDNFQSRRPNTSFCFLDIRSPGLGDTAMYLCATKKLGTGADQPQHFGDGTRLSIL.

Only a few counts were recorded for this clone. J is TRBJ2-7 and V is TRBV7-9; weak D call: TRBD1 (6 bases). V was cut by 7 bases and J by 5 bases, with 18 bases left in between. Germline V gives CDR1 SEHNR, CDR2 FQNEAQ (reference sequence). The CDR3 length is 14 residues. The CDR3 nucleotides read TGTGCCAGCACCCTGAGTGGACAGCCGCACGAGCAGTACTTC. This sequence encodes CASTLSGQPHEQYF. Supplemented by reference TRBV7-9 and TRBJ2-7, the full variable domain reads DTGVSQNPRHKITKRGQNVTFRCDPISEHNRLYWYRQTLGQGPEFLTYFQNEAQLEKSRLLSDRFSAERPKGSFSTLEIQRTEQGDSAMYLCASTLSGQPHEQYFGPGTRLTVT.

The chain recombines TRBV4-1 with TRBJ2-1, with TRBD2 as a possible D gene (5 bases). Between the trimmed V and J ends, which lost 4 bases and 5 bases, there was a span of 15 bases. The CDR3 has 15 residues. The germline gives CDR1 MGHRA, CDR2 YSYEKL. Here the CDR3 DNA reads TGCGCCAGCAGCCCTGCTAGCTGGAGAAACAATGAGCAGTTCTTC. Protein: CASSPASWRNNEQFF.

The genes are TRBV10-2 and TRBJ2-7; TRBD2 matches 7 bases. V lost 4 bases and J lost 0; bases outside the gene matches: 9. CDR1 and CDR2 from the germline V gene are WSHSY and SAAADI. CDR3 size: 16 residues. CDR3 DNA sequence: TGCGCCAGCAGTGGGGGATTGGGGGGGGGCTCCTACGAGCAGTACTTC. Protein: CASSGGLGGGSYEQYF.

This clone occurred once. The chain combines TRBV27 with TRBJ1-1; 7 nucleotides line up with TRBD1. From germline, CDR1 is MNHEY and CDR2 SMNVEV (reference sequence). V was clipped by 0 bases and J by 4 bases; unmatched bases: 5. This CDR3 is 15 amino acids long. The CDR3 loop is CASSLSSGGFTEAFF. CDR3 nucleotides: TGTGCCAGCAGTTTATCGTCAGGGGGGTTCACTGAAGCTTTCTTT.

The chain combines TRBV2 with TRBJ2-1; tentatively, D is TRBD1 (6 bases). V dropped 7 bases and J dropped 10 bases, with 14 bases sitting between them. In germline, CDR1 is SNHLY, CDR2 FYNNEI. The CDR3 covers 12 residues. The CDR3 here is CASNYRAWEQFF. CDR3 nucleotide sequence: TGTGCCAGCAACTACAGGGCTTGGGAGCAGTTCTTC.

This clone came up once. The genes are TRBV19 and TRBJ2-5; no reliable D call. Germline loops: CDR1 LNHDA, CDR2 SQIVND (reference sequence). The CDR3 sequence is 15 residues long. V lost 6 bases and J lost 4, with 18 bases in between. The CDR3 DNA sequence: TGTGCCAGTAGGAACCGAGTCTCTGAAAGAGAGACCCAGTACTTC. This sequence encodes CASRNRVSERETQYF.